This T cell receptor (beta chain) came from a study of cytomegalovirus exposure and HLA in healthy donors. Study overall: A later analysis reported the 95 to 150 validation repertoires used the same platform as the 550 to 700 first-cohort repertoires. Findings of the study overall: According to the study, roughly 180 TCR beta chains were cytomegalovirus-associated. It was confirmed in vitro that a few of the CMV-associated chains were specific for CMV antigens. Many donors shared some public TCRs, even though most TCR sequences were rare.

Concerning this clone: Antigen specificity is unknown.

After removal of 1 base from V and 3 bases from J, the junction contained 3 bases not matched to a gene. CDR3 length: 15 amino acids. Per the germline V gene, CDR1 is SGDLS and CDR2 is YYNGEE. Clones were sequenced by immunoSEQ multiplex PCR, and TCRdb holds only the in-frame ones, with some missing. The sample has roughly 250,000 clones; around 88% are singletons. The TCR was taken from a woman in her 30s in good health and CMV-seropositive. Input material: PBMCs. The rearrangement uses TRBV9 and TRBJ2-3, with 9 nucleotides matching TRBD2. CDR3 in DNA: TGTGCCAGCAGCGTAAGCGGACTAGCGACAGATACGCAGTATTTT. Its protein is CASSVSGLATDTQYF.